Shown below are 15 T cell receptor beta chains from a single sample sequenced in a study of cytomegalovirus exposure and HLA in healthy donors. The PCR had 60 Vbeta and 13 Jbeta primers. Method: immunoSEQ multiplex PCR; TCRdb's copy keeps in-frame clones and lacks some. Among about 150,000 clones, around 84% were seen once, and the ten largest hold more than 2%. The sample taken for sequencing was PBMCs. Receptors originate from a boy under 10 years old in good health and CMV-seronegative.

The gene calls are TRBV7-3 and TRBJ2-7; tentatively, D is TRBD2 (6 bases). The CDR3 contains 13 residues. Deletions cut 8 bases from V and 4 bases from J, with 15 bases between. The germline gives CDR1 SGHTA, CDR2 FQGTGA. The CDR3 region is CASAPAGSYEQYF. The CDR3 nucleotides are TGTGCCAGCGCCCCGGCCGGGAGTTACGAGCAGTACTTC.

The V gene is TRBV27, the J gene TRBJ1-6; 8 positions agree with TRBD1. CDR1 MNHEY and CDR2 SMNVEV come from the germline V gene (reference sequence). V shed 6 bases, J shed 9 bases, and the junction held 16 bases outside the gene matches. The CDR3 is made up of 17 amino acids. The CDR3 protein is CASSLIRTGPTISPLHF. CDR3 sequence (DNA): TGTGCCAGCAGCTTAATTAGGACAGGGCCTACCATTTCACCCCTCCACTTT.

The gene calls are TRBV2 and TRBJ2-5; possible D gene TRBD2, 6 bases. V was clipped by 2 bases and J by 5 bases, with 18 bases between them. The CDR3 consists of 16 residues. CDR1 and CDR2 from the germline V gene are SNHLY and FYNNEI. The CDR3 DNA reads as TGTGCCAGCAGTGAATCACTAGCTAGTAGCGCGGAGACCCAGTACTTC. Translating it yields CASSESLASSAETQYF.

This sequence joins TRBV9 and TRBJ2-1; D is unresolved. Germline values: CDR1 SGDLS, CDR2 YYNGEE. The CDR3 has 17 amino acids. Trimming left V 2 bases short and J 0 bases short, with 15 bases between. Here the CDR3 reads CASSVLPTRGSYNEQFF. CDR3 DNA: TGTGCCAGCAGCGTCCTACCTACCCGTGGCTCCTACAATGAGCAGTTCTTC.

Notes on this clone: A junction boundary mismatches the germline segment, possibly from a read error. This rearrangement joins TRBV7-9 to TRBJ1-1; unclear D gene. The V gene's germline CDR1 is SEHNR and CDR2 FQNEAQ (reference sequence). This CDR3 spans 12 amino acids. The CDR3 sequence is CSSSLVSRGAFF. DNA of the CDR3: TGTTCCAGCAGCTTAGTCAGTCGTGGAGCTTTCTTT.

The V call is TRBV19, the J call TRBJ1-1, with 9 nucleotides matching TRBD1. Trimming removed 6 bases from V and 0 bases from J; junction bases left unmatched: 8. Germline V gene lookup returns CDR1 LNHDA and CDR2 SQIVND (reference sequence). The CDR3 sequence is 16 residues long. The CDR3 sequence: CASRTTGGPMNTEAFF. Written as DNA, the CDR3 is TGTGCCAGTAGAACCACAGGGGGCCCGATGAACACTGAAGCTTTCTTT.

The genes are TRBV5-4 and TRBJ2-7, with TRBD2 identical over 9 bases. Germline trimming cut 10 bases from V and 2 bases from J; bases unmatched to any gene: 10. CDR1 and CDR2 (germline): SGHNT, YYREEE (reference sequence). There are 14 residues in the CDR3. CDR3 sequence (DNA): TGTGCCGCCAGTTACGGCGGGAGGGCCTACGAGCAGTACTTC. Translating it yields CAASYGGRAYEQYF.

The V gene is TRBV28, the J gene TRBJ2-5; D possibly corresponds to TRBD1 (5 bases). CDR1 and CDR2 from the germline V gene are MDHEN and SYDVKM. V lost 3 bases, J lost 5 bases, and 16 bases lay in between. The CDR3 sequence is 15 residues long. This CDR3 is CASSFPFREVETQYF. The DNA for the CDR3 is TGTGCCAGCAGTTTCCCTTTCAGGGAAGTTGAGACCCAGTACTTC.

CDR3 sequence: CASSQETGNTDTQYF. Written as DNA, the CDR3 is TGTGCCAGCTCCCAAGAGACAGGGAACACAGATACGCAGTATTTT. The genes are TRBV18 and TRBJ2-3; 7 nucleotides align to TRBD1. This CDR3 contains 15 residues. The germline CDR1 and CDR2 sequences are KGHSH and LQKENI. V shed 6 bases and J 2 bases; nucleotides not matched to a gene: 8.

The rearrangement joins TRBV5-1 to TRBJ2-1; 9 nucleotides align to TRBD2. Germline-derived CDR1 and CDR2 are SGHRS and YFSETQ. The V gene end was trimmed by 4 bases and the J gene end by 6 bases; junction bases not matched to a gene: 17. There are 18 residues in the CDR3. The CDR3 spells CASSRAGPLAGSRNEQFF. Written as DNA, the CDR3 is TGCGCCAGCAGCCGGGCAGGTCCCCTAGCGGGGAGCCGCAATGAGCAGTTCTTC.

The rearrangement links TRBV6-1 to TRBJ2-2; no reliable D call. Trimming removed 4 bases from V and 4 bases from J, with 7 bases in between. The CDR3 length is 13 residues. Germline CDR1 reads MNHNS; CDR2 reads SASEGT. CDR3 protein: CASSASGTGELFF. The CDR3 nucleotides read TGTGCCAGCAGTGCGAGTGGCACCGGGGAGCTGTTTTTT.

J is TRBJ2-3 and V is TRBV4-1; 8 bases align to TRBD2. This CDR3 is built from 18 residues. Germline-derived CDR1 and CDR2 are MGHRA and YSYEKL. The J segment lost 1 base and the V segment lost 2 bases, leaving 11 bases of the junction unmatched. Here the CDR3 DNA reads TGCGCCAGCAGCCAAAAATCGTCCCTGCGGGGGGGCACAGATACGCAGTATTTT. Translating gives CASSQKSSLRGGTDTQYF.

The genes are TRBV4-2 and TRBJ1-2, with TRBD1 matching 12 bases. From germline, CDR1 is LGHNA and CDR2 YNFKEQ. The CDR3 spans 14 residues. The ends lost 3 bases at V and 6 bases at J; junction bases unmatched: 2. The CDR3 nucleotides read TGTGCCAGCAGCCACGGGACAGGGGGCGATGGCTACACCTTC. It specifies CASSHGTGGDGYTF.

The V call is TRBV7-2, the J call TRBJ1-5; D gene ambiguous. V lost 0 bases, J lost 2 bases, and 14 bases lay in between. Germline assignment: CDR1 SGHTA and CDR2 FQGNSA. This CDR3 is built from 17 residues. Written as DNA, the CDR3 is TGTGCCAGCAGCTTAGCAGGCACCACCGGGGGCAATCAGCCCCAGCATTTT. This codes for CASSLAGTTGGNQPQHF. The complete variable domain, with remaining parts taken from reference TRBV7-2 and TRBJ1-5, reads GAGVSQSPSNKVTEKGKDVELRCDPISGHTALYWYRQSLGQGLEFLIYFQGNSAPDKSGLPSDRFSAERTGGSVSTLTIQRTQQEDSAVYLCASSLAGTTGGNQPQHFGDGTRLSIL.

V and J are TRBV4-1 and TRBJ2-1; 11 nucleotides align to TRBD2. V gave up 3 bases and J gave up 0 bases; unmatched junction bases: 1. Germline lookup yields CDR1 MGHRA and CDR2 YSYEKL. The CDR3 is 16 residues long. CDR3 bases: TGCGCCAGCAGCCAGGGGACTAGCGGCTCCTACAATGAGCAGTTCTTC. As protein: CASSQGTSGSYNEQFF.